A selection of T cell receptor beta chains follows, all from one sample in a study of CD8+ T cells in alopecia areata. The protocol was immunoSEQ multiplex PCR, while the TCRdb copy is restricted to in-frame clones and leaves out a portion. The sample gives approximately 9,800 clones, about 67% of which show up once; approximately 16% is in the top ten. What was sequenced was skin. The origin of the receptors is a human donor with alopecia areata. Each CDR3 is given with its conserved first and last residue. Each record gives: clone size, V gene, J gene, D gene, CDR3 protein, CDR3 DNA. D genes are given only for firm matches. Clone size, where shown, is once, few, many, or a class for clones that have expanded.

few	TRBV28	TRBJ2-7	TRBD1	CASSPWTGVNEQYF	TGTGCCAGCAGTCCTTGGACAGGGGTGAACGAGCAGTACTTC
NA	TRBV4-1	TRBJ1-6	NA	CASSHLDLVPSYNSPLHF	TGCGCCAGCAGCCACCTGGACCTCGTACCCTCCTATAATTCACCCCTCCACTTT
NA	TRBV7-9	TRBJ2-7	TRBD2	CASSGTSGLSYEQYF	TGTGCCAGCAGCGGAACTAGCGGGCTCTCCTACGAGCAGTACTTC
NA	TRBV7-2	TRBJ2-7	TRBD2	CASSSWGLASSYEQYF	TGTGCCAGCAGCTCCTGGGGACTAGCGTCCTCCTACGAGCAGTACTTC
NA	TRBV18	TRBJ1-5	NA	CASSPSNRQGQPQHF	TGTGCCAGCTCACCTTCTAACAGGCAAGGTCAGCCCCAGCATTTT
NA	TRBV7-3	TRBJ1-1	TRBD1	CASSLRAGTGRLNTEAFF	TGTGCCAGCAGCTTAAGGGCCGGGACAGGGAGGTTGAACACTGAAGCTTTCTTT
once	TRBV7-2	TRBJ2-3	TRBD2	CASSLGFRGADTQYF	TGTGCCAGCAGCTTAGGGTTCCGGGGGGCAGATACGCAGTATTTT
once	TRBV28	TRBJ1-2	NA	CASSRSAGSGYTF	TGTGCCAGCAGTCGTTCGGCAGGGAGTGGCTACACCTTC
NA	TRBV5-1	TRBJ2-1	NA	CASSGSGRVVNEQFF	TGCGCCAGCAGCGGCTCCGGCAGGGTCGTGAATGAGCAGTTCTTC
large	TRBV7-9	TRBJ2-7	NA	CASSFRDFGSYEQYF	TGTGCCAGCAGCTTCCGGGACTTTGGCTCCTACGAGCAGTACTTC
NA	TRBV19	TRBJ2-7	TRBD1	CASSRTGRVEYEQYF	TGTGCCAGTAGTAGGACAGGGCGGGTGGAATACGAGCAGTACTTC
NA	TRBV6-5	TRBJ2-1	TRBD1	CASSNRGYNEQFF	TGTGCCAGCAGTAACAGGGGGTACAATGAGCAGTTCTTC
NA	TRBV6-1	TRBJ1-5	NA	CASSEARANNQPQHF	TGTGCCAGCAGTGAAGCGAGGGCCAACAATCAGCCCCAGCATTTT
NA	TRBV7-6	TRBJ2-3	NA	CASSSPSGTQYF	TGTGCCAGCAGCTCCCCCTCCGGTACGCAGTATTTT
NA	TRBV2	TRBJ1-1	NA	CVSGLGTEAFF	TGTGTTTCAGGGTTGGGGACTGAAGCTTTCTTT
once	TRBV2	TRBJ2-1	NA	CASSKMYRPSSYNEQFF	TGTGCCAGCAGTAAGATGTATAGGCCTAGCTCCTACAATGAGCAGTTCTTC
NA	TRBV28	TRBJ2-3	NA	CASSFSAGTATDTQYF	TGTGCCAGCAGTTTCTCGGCCGGGACGGCGACTGATACGCAGTATTTT
NA	TRBV28	TRBJ2-5	NA	CASSTPSTETQYF	TGTGCCAGCAGTACCCCCTCCACAGAGACCCAGTACTTC
NA	TRBV7-9	TRBJ2-7	TRBD1	CASSWGQSYEQYF	TGTGCCAGCAGCTGGGGACAGTCCTACGAGCAGTACTTC
NA	TRBV7-6	TRBJ2-3	NA	CASSLHETLPDTDTQYF	TGTGCCAGCAGCTTACACGAAACACTCCCAGACACAGATACGCAGTATTTT
few	TRBV27	TRBJ2-7	TRBD2	CASSMTSGPRGEQYF	TGTGCCAGCAGCATGACTAGCGGGCCTAGGGGGGAGCAGTACTTC
medium-sized	TRBV10-3	TRBJ2-5	TRBD2	CAISDPSGTEETQYF	TGTGCCATCAGTGACCCTAGCGGGACCGAAGAGACCCAGTACTTC
NA	TRBV19	TRBJ2-1	TRBD2	CASGESGRGNEQFF	TGTGCCAGTGGGGAAAGCGGGAGGGGCAATGAGCAGTTCTTC
NA	TRBV30	TRBJ2-7	NA	CAWILAGGNEQYF	TGTGCCTGGATCTTAGCTGGGGGCAACGAGCAGTACTTC
NA	TRBV10-2	TRBJ1-4	NA	CASMNSIRDGAEKLFF	TGCGCCAGCATGAACTCGATCAGGGACGGAGCGGAAAAACTGTTTTTT
NA	TRBV6-4	TRBJ2-6	NA	CASSDSIASGANVLTF	TGTGCCAGCAGTGACTCGATAGCCTCTGGGGCCAACGTCCTGACTTTC
NA	TRBV10-1	TRBJ1-1	TRBD1	CASSEYRGTEAFF	TGCGCCAGCAGTGAGTACAGGGGCACTGAAGCTTTCTTT
NA	TRBV4-3	TRBJ2-1	NA	CASSLGSYNEQFF	TGCGCCAGCAGCCTGGGCTCCTACAATGAGCAGTTCTTC
NA	TRBV29-1	TRBJ2-1	NA	CSVERDSGNEQFF	TGCAGCGTTGAACGTGATTCGGGAAATGAGCAGTTCTTC
NA	TRBV5-1	TRBJ2-5	TRBD2	CASSTAGNQETQYF	TGCGCCAGCAGCACAGCGGGGAACCAAGAGACCCAGTACTTC
once	TRBV5-1	TRBJ2-3	NA	CASSLFAVTDTQYF	TGCGCCAGCAGCTTGTTTGCCGTCACAGATACGCAGTATTTT
NA	TRBV18	TRBJ2-7	NA	CASSGTGEQYF	TGTGCCAGCTCAGGGACCGGCGAGCAGTACTTC
NA	TRBV7-2	TRBJ1-2	NA	CASSLGGPLGYTF	TGTGCCAGCAGCTTAGGGGGGCCCCTTGGCTACACCTTC
NA	TRBV28	TRBJ2-3	TRBD2	CASSRAGGQRDTQYF	TGTGCCAGCAGTCGTGCGGGAGGCCAGAGGGATACGCAGTATTTT
once	TRBV2	TRBJ1-2	NA	CASTDRANYGYTF	TGTGCCAGCACCGATAGAGCGAACTATGGCTACACCTTC
NA	TRBV7-2	TRBJ2-1	TRBD2	CASSLEVAGIRSYNEQFF	TGTGCCAGCAGCTTAGAGGTAGCGGGGATCCGCTCCTACAATGAGCAGTTCTTC
NA	TRBV2	TRBJ2-5	NA	CASSELGFLNQETQYF	TGTGCCAGCAGTGAACTGGGGTTCTTAAACCAAGAGACCCAGTACTTC
NA	TRBV7-6	TRBJ2-1	TRBD2	CASSLVLIAGAYNEQFF	TGTGCCAGCAGCTTAGTACTAATAGCGGGTGCCTACAATGAGCAGTTCTTC
NA	TRBV23-1	TRBJ2-2	NA	CASSQGISNTGELFF	TGCGCCAGCAGTCAGGGGATATCGAACACCGGGGAGCTGTTTTTT
NA	TRBV25-1	TRBJ2-1	TRBD2	CASSALAGRNEQFF	TGTGCCAGCAGTGCACTAGCGGGGAGGAATGAGCAGTTCTTC
NA	TRBV19	TRBJ2-1	TRBD2	CASSIAGAGEIEQFF	TGTGCCAGTAGTATAGCGGGAGCGGGGGAGATTGAGCAGTTCTTC
NA	TRBV7-2	TRBJ2-3	NA	CASSPKGPDTQYF	TGTGCCAGCTCCCCTAAGGGTCCAGATACGCAGTATTTT
NA	TRBV10-3	TRBJ2-1	NA	CAISQDGNEQFF	TGTGCCATCAGTCAGGACGGCAATGAGCAGTTCTTC
NA	TRBV5-6	TRBJ2-2	NA	CASKVDVNTGELFF	TGTGCCAGCAAGGTTGATGTGAACACCGGGGAGCTGTTTTTT
NA	TRBV7-6	TRBJ2-7	NA	CASSRGGSVEVEQYF	TGTGCCAGCAGCCGAGGAGGGTCGGTAGAGGTCGAGCAGTACTTC
NA	TRBV4-1	TRBJ2-1	TRBD2	CASSQVDMGFGGYNEQFF	TGCGCCAGCAGCCAAGTCGACATGGGTTTCGGGGGGTACAATGAGCAGTTCTTC
NA	TRBV28	TRBJ2-1	NA	CASSYRDPSSYNEQFF	TGTGCCAGCAGTTACAGGGACCCAAGCTCCTACAATGAGCAGTTCTTC
few	TRBV2	TRBJ1-4	NA	CASSDEQTTNEKLFF	TGTGCCAGCAGTGATGAGCAGACAACTAATGAAAAACTGTTTTTT
NA	TRBV11-2	TRBJ2-7	NA	CASSLGAAYEQYF	TGTGCCAGCAGCTTAGGGGCAGCCTACGAGCAGTACTTC
NA	TRBV12-5	TRBJ2-3	NA	CASGPRTDTQYF	TGTGCTAGTGGACCTCGCACAGATACGCAGTATTTT
NA	TRBV27	TRBJ2-7	NA	CASSLSQHAEGTYEQYF	TGTGCCAGCAGTTTATCCCAACACGCGGAAGGAACCTACGAGCAGTACTTC
NA	TRBV15	TRBJ2-6	NA	CATSRDWRSASGANVLTF	TGTGCCACCAGCAGAGATTGGCGCTCGGCTTCTGGGGCCAACGTCCTGACTTTC
NA	TRBV29-1	TRBJ2-1	NA	CSVRVWDEQFF	TGCAGCGTCAGGGTATGGGATGAGCAGTTCTTC